This T cell receptor beta chain was profiled in a study of OX40 agonist ivuxolimab in advanced cancers. Study-level information: Patients received the agonistic anti-OX40 (CD134) antibody ivuxolimab. The study gave patients intravenous ivuxolimab at 0.01 to 10 mg/kg every 2 weeks. Study observations and caveats: Antigen specificity was not determined for the expanded peripheral T cells.

Profiling relied on immunoSEQ multiplex PCR, and the TCRdb table lists in-frame clones only, not all of them. The sample consists of some 90,000 clones, roughly 89% of them appearing once. About this clone: Its cognate antigen is unknown.

The sequencing used CD4+ or CD8+ T cells sorted from blood, collected in a trial of the OX40 agonist ivuxolimab. The sequence derives from an adult with an advanced solid tumor such as melanoma, head and neck, liver or kidney cancer.

CDR3 amino acids: CASSPPYSQETQYF. The CDR3 DNA reads TGTGCCAGCTCACCACCGTATTCTCAAGAGACCCAGTACTTC. The chain is built from TRBV18 and TRBJ2-5; the D is unclear. The germline V and J ends were trimmed by 0 bases and 2 bases, with 7 bases remaining between them. CDR1 is KGHSH, CDR2 LQKENI, per germline. The CDR3 runs to 14 residues. Combining the CDR3 with reference TRBV18 and TRBJ2-5 gives the whole variable domain NAGVMQNPRHLVRRRGQEARLRCSPMKGHSHVYWYRQLPEEGLKFMVYLQKENIIDESGMPKERFSAEFPKEGPSILRIQQVVRGDSAAYFCASSPPYSQETQYFGPGTRLLVL.